This T cell receptor (beta chain) was recovered during a study of blood T cells in healthy people across ages. For the second PCR, which ran for about 7 to 11 cycles, a sample-barcoded 5' primer and a J-beta primer mix were used. MiXCR was run by TCRdb on the 5' RACE reads, yielding one entry per CDR3 protein. The table records over a million distinct CDR3 sequences, 59% of them present only once. V gave up 10 bases and J gave up 10 bases, with 8 bases separating them. CDR1 and CDR2 (germline): SEHNR, FQNEAQ (reference sequence). This CDR3 is 9 amino acids long. This clonotype was seen just once. This TCR derives from a man younger than 35 in good health. The J gene is TRBJ2-1, the V gene TRBV7-9, with a tentative D call TRBD2 (6 bases). The sample taken for sequencing was blood. The CDR3 DNA reads TGTGCCATCGGGGGAGAGCAGTTCTTC. This gives the protein CAIGGEQFF. The complete variable domain, with remaining parts taken from reference TRBV7-9 and TRBJ2-1, reads DTGVSQNPRHKITKRGQNVTFRCDPISEHNRLYWYRQTLGQGPEFLTYFQNEAQLEKSRLLSDRFSAERPKGSFSTLEIQRTEQGDSAMYLCAIGGEQFFGPGTRLTVL.